The next 30 T cell receptor beta chains were all read from a single sample in a study of blood T cell repertoires in COVID-19 (TCRdb year 2020). Libraries came from the immunoSEQ multiplex PCR assay. TCRdb took over this immuneACCESS table, retaining in-frame rearrangements with V and J assigned. Such tables are incomplete; in checked studies, under half of the missing clones stem from an unresolved V gene, and the remainder is unexplained. The sample has 350,000 to 500,000 clones on record, 88% of them singletons. The ten most abundant clones make up approximately 1.3% of the sample. What was sequenced was PBMCs or T cells enriched from blood (not recorded which). The receptors shown here come from a woman under 30 who had been exposed to COVID-19.

This chain connects TRBV19 to TRBJ1-2; D not resolved. Germline V gene sequence: CDR1 LNHDA, CDR2 SQIVND (reference sequence). CDR3 length: 12 residues. Between the trimmed V and J ends, which lost 3 bases and 8 bases, there was a span of 10 bases. The CDR3 DNA follows: TGTGCCAGTAGTATGCGGGTACAAGGCTACACCTTC. It translates to CASSMRVQGYTF.

CDR3 residues: CSVETRERFSYNEQFF. DNA of the CDR3: TGCAGCGTTGAAACCAGGGAACGATTCTCCTACAATGAGCAGTTCTTC. The rearrangement uses TRBV29-1 and TRBJ2-1; tentative D call: TRBD1 (5 bases). Trimming left V 2 bases short and J 0 bases short, with 14 bases between. The CDR3 length is 16 residues. The germline gives CDR1 SQVTM, CDR2 ANQGSEA.

V usage is TRBV19 and J usage is TRBJ2-7; 7 bases align to TRBD2. The J segment lost 0 bases and the V segment lost 6 bases, leaving 17 bases of the junction unmatched. Germline assignment: CDR1 LNHDA and CDR2 SQIVND (reference sequence). CDR3 length: 18 amino acids. CDR3 region: CASSQTGWGGETSYEQYF. The CDR3 DNA is TGTGCCAGTAGCCAAACGGGGTGGGGAGGGGAGACCTCCTACGAGCAGTACTTC.

This rearrangement joins TRBV6-5 to TRBJ1-1; D uncertain. The CDR3 is made up of 11 amino acids. Germline CDR1 and CDR2: MNHEY and SVGAGI. Trimming took 8 bases from V and 11 from J, leaving 15 bases between them. CDR3 sequence (DNA): TGTGCCAGCGGGCAGGTATGGGCCGCTTTCTTT. It yields the protein CASGQVWAAFF.

This clone has a handful of counts. This chain uses TRBV21-1 with TRBJ2-1; the table's D call TRBD2 went unverified against the DNA. TRBV21-1 corresponds to a pseudogene. The CDR3 sequence is 13 residues long. CDR3 DNA sequence: TGTGCCAGCCGAGCTCGTTGTCACAATGAGCAGTTCTTC. It is translated as CASRARCHNEQFF.

Written as DNA, the CDR3 is TGTGCCAGCAGCTTAGTTGTGACTAGCGGGAGGTCCAGCTCCTACAATGAGCAGTTCTTC. This sequence encodes CASSLVVTSGRSSSYNEQFF. The chain recombines TRBV7-8 with TRBJ2-1, with 13 bases matching TRBD2. The CDR3 has 20 residues. V was pared by 1 base and J by 0 bases, with 9 bases of the junction left unmatched. CDR1 and CDR2 from the germline V gene are SGHVS and FQNEAQ.

This clone came up a few times. V is TRBV9 and J is TRBJ2-1; 11 bases map to TRBD2. Unmatched junction bases numbered 2, after V lost 2 bases and J lost 7 bases. From germline, CDR1 is SGDLS and CDR2 YYNGEE. CDR3 size: 14 residues. The CDR3 sequence: CASSVSGRVNEQFF. In DNA form, the CDR3 reads TGTGCCAGCAGCGTTAGCGGGAGGGTTAATGAGCAGTTCTTC.

The chain joins TRBV24-1 to TRBJ2-2; TRBD2 aligns across 11 bases. The CDR3 has 16 residues. V shed 0 bases, J shed 5 bases, and the junction held 1 base outside the gene matches. The germline CDR1 and CDR2 sequences are KGHDR and SFDVKD. The CDR3 protein is CATSDLPSGGTGELFF. The DNA for the CDR3 is TGTGCCACCAGTGATTTGCCTAGCGGGGGGACCGGGGAGCTGTTTTTT.

The chain recombines TRBV19 with TRBJ2-3, with 11 bases lining up with TRBD2. This CDR3 has 15 amino acids. CDR1 is LNHDA and CDR2 is SQIVND in the germline V gene (reference sequence). The junction had 5 bases not matched to a gene; V was cut back by 6 bases and J by 3 bases. CDR3 sequence: CASSPTSGTTDTQYF. CDR3 sequence (DNA): TGTGCCAGTAGCCCGACTAGCGGGACGACAGATACGCAGTATTTT.

J is TRBJ2-7 and V is TRBV30; possible D gene TRBD2, 5 bases. V was trimmed by 5 bases and J by 1 base, leaving 12 bases between them. The length of the CDR3 is 13 residues. Germline V gives CDR1 GTSNPN, CDR2 SVGIG (reference sequence). In DNA form, the CDR3 reads TGTGCCTGGCTAGCTGGCAGGTCCTACGAGCAGTACTTC. Amino acids: CAWLAGRSYEQYF.

The V gene is TRBV28, the J gene TRBJ2-7, with 11 bases matching TRBD2. Trimming cost V 5 bases and J 2 bases; bases outside gene matches: 8. From germline, CDR1 is MDHEN and CDR2 SYDVKM. The CDR3 runs to 16 residues. CDR3 in amino acids: CASSPGTSGFPYEQYF. The CDR3 DNA is TGTGCCAGCAGTCCCGGGACTAGCGGTTTTCCCTACGAGCAGTACTTC.

V gene TRBV7-9 combines with J gene TRBJ1-1; D remains ambiguous. Trimming took 5 bases from V and 1 from J, leaving 8 bases between them. CDR1 is SEHNR, CDR2 FQNEAQ, per germline (reference sequence). This CDR3 region has 13 residues. The CDR3 here is CASSPQKNTEAFF. The CDR3 nucleotides are TGTGCCAGCAGCCCTCAGAAGAACACTGAAGCTTTCTTT. Filled out from reference TRBV7-9 and TRBJ1-1, the complete variable domain reads DTGVSQNPRHKITKRGQNVTFRCDPISEHNRLYWYRQTLGQGPEFLTYFQNEAQLEKSRLLSDRFSAERPKGSFSTLEIQRTEQGDSAMYLCASSPQKNTEAFFGQGTRLTVV.

This clone was detected once. The V gene is TRBV28, the J gene TRBJ2-7, with D perhaps TRBD2 (5 bases). Germline-derived CDR1 and CDR2 are MDHEN and SYDVKM. V was trimmed by 4 bases and J by 6 bases, leaving 25 bases between them. The CDR3 sequence is 17 residues long. The CDR3 bases are TGTGCCAGCAGTTCCAGGACTCCTATCTCGTATTCGGGCGAGCAGTACTTC. This sequence encodes CASSSRTPISYSGEQYF.

The V and J genes are TRBV27 and TRBJ1-5; D possibly corresponds to TRBD1 (6 bases). The CDR3 runs 17 residues. Per germline, CDR1 MNHEY and CDR2 SMNVEV (reference sequence). V lost 5 bases to trimming and J lost 0 bases, with 17 bases between them. The CDR3 spells CASSTYRDMNSNQPQHF. The CDR3 DNA follows: TGTGCCAGCAGTACATACAGGGACATGAATAGCAATCAGCCCCAGCATTTT.

V gene TRBV5-6 combines with J gene TRBJ2-5, with D perhaps TRBD2 (5 bases). Germline CDR1 and CDR2: SGHDT and YYEEEE. V lost 7 bases and J lost 4, with 8 bases in between. CDR3 length: 11 amino acids. This CDR3 is CASGLGETQYF. CDR3 nucleotides: TGTGCCAGCGGACTCGGAGAGACCCAGTACTTC.

V usage is TRBV6-5 and J usage is TRBJ1-2; 9 bases match TRBD1. V shed 7 bases, J shed 8 bases, and the junction held 5 bases outside the gene matches. Per germline, CDR1 MNHEY and CDR2 SVGAGI. This CDR3 contains 12 residues. CDR3 nucleotides: TGTGCCAGCATGGGACAGGGAGAGGGCTACACCTTC. Translating it yields CASMGQGEGYTF.

The V and J genes are TRBV27 and TRBJ1-1; D is ambiguous. V was clipped by 3 bases and J by 6 bases, with 17 bases between them. The germline V gene has CDR1 MNHEY and CDR2 SMNVEV (reference sequence). This CDR3 has 15 amino acids. The CDR3 loop reads CASSFLTGRSSEAFF. The CDR3 nucleotides read TGTGCCAGCAGTTTTCTTACGGGTCGCTCTTCTGAAGCTTTCTTT.

This chain links TRBV5-1 with TRBJ2-3; possibly TRBD2 for D (6 bases). Per germline, CDR1 SGHRS and CDR2 YFSETQ. This CDR3 region has 14 residues. V lost 1 base, J lost 2 bases, and 8 bases lay in between. In nucleotides, the CDR3 is TGCGCCAGCAGCTTGTGGGAGGTCACAGATACGCAGTATTTT. Translated: CASSLWEVTDTQYF.

This clone was observed a single time. Here the CDR3 reads CASGLAGTKLSNTEAFF. DNA for the CDR3: TGTGCTAGTGGTTTGGCTGGGACAAAACTTTCGAACACTGAAGCTTTCTTT. V usage is TRBV12-5 and J usage is TRBJ1-1, with D possibly TRBD1 on 6 matching bases. This CDR3 comprises 17 residues. The V and J ends lost 1 base and 1 base respectively, with 16 bases between them. In germline, CDR1 is LGHNT, CDR2 FRNRAP.

The V call is TRBV7-8, the J call TRBJ2-3; TRBD2 matches at 10 bases. J lost 1 base, V lost 5 bases, and 6 bases had no gene match. This CDR3 region has 16 residues. Germline V lookup: CDR1 SGHVS, CDR2 FQNEAQ. CDR3 amino acids: CASSVLAGDGTDTQYF. CDR3 bases: TGTGCCAGCAGCGTCCTAGCGGGAGACGGCACAGATACGCAGTATTTT.

The CDR3 here is CASSHPPGSTNEKLFF. The CDR3 DNA is TGCGCCAGCAGCCACCCCCCGGGGTCAACTAATGAAAAACTGTTTTTT. The rearrangement links TRBV4-1 to TRBJ1-4; D is undetermined. CDR1 and CDR2 (germline): MGHRA, YSYEKL. Trimming removed 3 bases from V and 0 bases from J, with 11 bases in between. The CDR3 is made up of 16 amino acids.

CDR3 in amino acids: CATSEGFEAGTEAFF. The CDR3 DNA sequence: TGTGCCACCAGCGAGGGGTTTGAGGCGGGAACTGAAGCTTTCTTT. The chain has TRBV15 and TRBJ1-1; possible D gene TRBD1, 5 bases. This CDR3 contains 15 residues. CDR1 and CDR2 from the germline V gene are LNHNV and YYDKDF (reference sequence). Trimming stripped 5 bases from V and 5 bases from J, with 18 bases between.

In this sample, this clone turned up once. This specimen includes other DNA sequences encoding the same CDR3. The chain couples TRBV9 to TRBJ2-7; 8 bases agree with TRBD1. Unmatched junction bases numbered 3, after V lost 2 bases and J lost 2 bases. This CDR3 region has 14 residues. Germline lookup yields CDR1 SGDLS and CDR2 YYNGEE. CDR3 sequence (DNA): TGTGCCAGCAGCGTGGGACAGGAGACCTACGAGCAGTACTTC. Its translation: CASSVGQETYEQYF.

Concerning this clone itself: The junction and the germline gene differ at one end; a read error may be behind it. V and J are TRBV29-1 and TRBJ2-5; 9 bases fit TRBD1. Germline CDR1 SQVTM, CDR2 ANQGSEA. The CDR3 extends over 13 amino acids. For the CDR3, the DNA is TGCAGCGTCGCTGGGACAGGGCAAGGGACCCAGTACTTC. Translating gives CSVAGTGQGTQYF.

The J gene is TRBJ2-7, the V gene TRBV28, with 7 bases identical to TRBD1. Germline lookup yields CDR1 MDHEN and CDR2 SYDVKM. V lost 6 bases to trimming and J lost 5 bases; unmatched junction nucleotides: 7. CDR3 length: 13 amino acids. CDR3 residues: CASSLDRVHEQYF. The CDR3 DNA sequence: TGTGCCAGCAGCCTAGACAGGGTCCACGAGCAGTACTTC.

This clone showed up just a few times. This chain uses TRBV7-2 with TRBJ1-4; 10 bases align to TRBD1. With V trimmed by 9 bases and J by 5 bases, 3 bases remained unmatched. The CDR3 covers 13 residues. Germline values: CDR1 SGHTA, CDR2 FQGNSA. The CDR3 coding sequence is TGTGCCAGTCGGACAGGGGGAAATGAAAAACTGTTTTTT. This sequence encodes CASRTGGNEKLFF.

The chain combines TRBV28 with TRBJ2-1, with 8 bases aligning to TRBD2. Germline assignment: CDR1 MDHEN and CDR2 SYDVKM. The CDR3 consists of 18 residues. V was pared by 5 bases and J by 7 bases, with 19 bases of the junction left unmatched. The CDR3: CASSLFGEGGRRPNEQFF. In DNA form, the CDR3 reads TGTGCCAGCAGTCTCTTTGGGGAGGGCGGGAGGCGTCCGAATGAGCAGTTCTTC.

The chain carries TRBV3-1 (or the pseudogene TRBV3-2) and TRBJ2-2; 12 nucleotides match TRBD2. CDR3 length equals 20 residues. The germline CDR1 and CDR2 sequences are LGHDT and YNNKEL (reference sequence). V dropped 4 bases and J dropped 0; count of bases not matched to a gene: 12. As DNA, the CDR3 is TGTGCCAGCAGCCCCCCCGTAGGACTAGCGGGGTTCGCGAACACCGGGGAGCTGTTTTTT. Its translation is CASSPPVGLAGFANTGELFF.

A few counts support this clone. J is TRBJ1-2 and V is TRBV10-3; D gene unclear. The CDR3 is 13 amino acids. CDR1 and CDR2 (germline): ENHRY, SYGVKD. V shed 3 bases and J shed 7 bases, with 12 bases lying between them. Here the CDR3 reads CAISDYPDFGYTF. In DNA form, the CDR3 reads TGTGCCATCAGTGATTACCCGGACTTTGGCTACACCTTC.

CDR3 sequence reads: CASSLKGGGYGYTF. The CDR3 coding sequence is TGTGCCAGCAGTTTAAAGGGAGGGGGCTATGGCTACACCTTC. The chain is built from TRBV27 and TRBJ1-2; possible D gene TRBD1, 6 bases. Between the trimmed V and J ends, which lost 2 bases and 4 bases, there was a span of 11 bases. The CDR3 sequence is 14 residues long. CDR1 and CDR2 from the germline V gene are MNHEY and SMNVEV (reference sequence).